The next 26 T cell receptor beta chains were all read from a single sample in a study of blood T cell repertoires in COVID-19. Assay used: immunoSEQ multiplex PCR; TCRdb lists only in-frame clones, some missing. This table has around 270,000 clones, around nine tenths appearing once. Source material: PBMCs or T cells enriched from blood (not recorded which). The receptors were gathered from a woman in her thirties or forties who had been exposed to COVID-19.

V is TRBV7-2 and J is TRBJ1-6; no clear D gene. Germline V gives CDR1 SGHTA, CDR2 FQGNSA. The CDR3 has 15 amino acids. Deletions cut 5 bases from V and 4 bases from J, with 12 bases between. The CDR3 DNA reads TGTGCCAGCAGCCCCTCCGCACTGTATAATTCACCCCTCCACTTT. Amino acid sequence: CASSPSALYNSPLHF. The complete variable domain, with remaining parts taken from reference TRBV7-2 and TRBJ1-6, reads GAGVSQSPSNKVTEKGKDVELRCDPISGHTALYWYRQSLGQGLEFLIYFQGNSAPDKSGLPSDRFSAERTGGSVSTLTIQRTQQEDSAVYLCASSPSALYNSPLHFGNGTRLTVT.

The V gene is TRBV5-5, the J gene TRBJ2-7; unclear D gene. This CDR3 is built from 13 residues. CDR1 is SGHKS, CDR2 YYEKEE, per germline (reference sequence). The V gene lost 0 bases and the J gene lost 3 bases, with 7 bases spanning the gap. CDR3 coding DNA: TGTGCCAGCAGCTTGGCCGGGTTCTACGAGCAGTACTTC. This translates into CASSLAGFYEQYF.

The chain is built from TRBV29-1 and TRBJ1-1; 8 nucleotides match TRBD1. Germline CDR1 SQVTM, CDR2 ANQGSEA. The CDR3 is 10 residues long. The V gene end was trimmed by 5 bases and the J gene end by 12 bases; junction bases not matched to a gene: 5. CDR3 residues: CSVITGGPFF. The CDR3 DNA follows: TGCAGCGTTATTACAGGGGGGCCTTTCTTT.

V gene TRBV28 combines with J gene TRBJ2-1; 11 bases match TRBD2. Germline V gene lookup returns CDR1 MDHEN and CDR2 SYDVKM. After removal of 1 base from V and 5 bases from J, the junction contained 4 bases not matched to a gene. This CDR3 contains 16 residues. The CDR3 sequence is CASSLFASGGHNEQFF. CDR3 sequence (DNA): TGTGCCAGCAGTTTATTCGCTAGCGGGGGGCACAATGAGCAGTTCTTC.

The V gene is TRBV12-3 or TRBV12-4, the J gene TRBJ2-7, with TRBD2 matching 8 bases. J gave up 5 bases and V 6 bases, and 3 bases lay outside the gene matches. The CDR3 spans 12 residues. The CDR3, as DNA: TGTGCCAGCAGCGGGGGGGCGGACGAGCAGTACTTC. Amino acids: CASSGGADEQYF.

The chain is built from TRBV10-3 and TRBJ2-5; TRBD2 might be the D (6 bases). The CDR3 totals 14 residues. Per the germline V gene, CDR1 is ENHRY and CDR2 is SYGVKD. V was shortened by 5 bases and J by 3 bases, with 13 bases between the two germline ends. The CDR3 sequence: CAISRKGGEETQYF. CDR3 coding DNA: TGTGCCATCAGTCGCAAAGGCGGGGAAGAGACCCAGTACTTC.

A word on this clone: Sequence at one end of the junction differs from germline and may be a read error. The V gene is TRBV5-1, the J gene TRBJ2-2; TRBD2 matches at 7 bases. CDR3 length: 16 residues. The germline V gene encodes CDR1 SGHRS and CDR2 YFSETQ. DNA for the CDR3: TGTGCCAGCAGCTCCTGGACCGGCGGGAGTACCGGGGAGCTGTTTTTT. It encodes CASSSWTGGSTGELFF.

This chain links TRBV18 with TRBJ2-7; 9 bases fit TRBD2. The V gene's germline CDR1 is KGHSH and CDR2 LQKENI. The CDR3 runs 15 residues. The ends lost 3 bases at V and 0 bases at J; junction bases unmatched: 3. The CDR3 DNA sequence: TGTGCCAGCTCACCGACTAGCGGAAGCTCCTACGAGCAGTACGTC. It specifies CASSPTSGSSYEQYV.

This clone was observed once. The CDR3 region has the DNA TGTGCCAGCTCACCCTCCTTCGGAGGCGCCCGCTCTGGAAACACCATATATTTT. Protein product: CASSPSFGGARSGNTIYF. This sequence joins TRBV18 and TRBJ1-3; no clear D. Germline V gene lookup returns CDR1 KGHSH and CDR2 LQKENI. There are 18 residues in the CDR3. Trimming shortened V by 3 bases and J by 0 bases, and 18 bases separated the two germline ends.

The chain links TRBV5-6 to TRBJ1-3; no firm D call. Trimming took off 2 bases at V and 9 bases at J, with 12 bases between the two ends. There are 13 residues in the CDR3. Germline assignment: CDR1 SGHDT and CDR2 YYEEEE. CDR3 protein: CASSFPGVGTIYF. The CDR3 region has the DNA TGTGCCAGCAGCTTTCCGGGAGTAGGCACCATATATTTT.

J is TRBJ1-4 and V is TRBV7-9; no definite D call. Germline lookup yields CDR1 SEHNR and CDR2 FQNEAQ (reference sequence). V was cut by 5 bases and J by 4 bases, with 14 bases left in between. This CDR3 region has 15 residues. The CDR3 coding sequence is TGTGCCAGCAGCCCGCCTGCGCCAAATAATGAAAAACTGTTTTTT. Translation: CASSPPAPNNEKLFF.

This rearrangement joins TRBV28 to TRBJ1-2; TRBD1 is a possible D gene (6 bases). This CDR3 is built from 16 residues. The V gene lost 5 bases and the J gene lost 10 bases, with 26 bases spanning the gap. Germline CDR1 is MDHEN and CDR2 is SYDVKM. For the CDR3, the DNA is TGTGCCAGCAGTCAAATACCCTCCCGGGACAAATCTCTCTACACCTTC. Protein product: CASSQIPSRDKSLYTF.

CDR3 protein: CAIRRTGGNYGYTF. The CDR3, as DNA: TGTGCCATCAGGCGTACAGGGGGCAACTATGGCTACACCTTC. The chain uses TRBV10-3 and TRBJ1-2; 9 bases are shared with TRBD1. CDR3 size: 14 residues. Germline CDR1 is ENHRY and CDR2 is SYGVKD. V lost 6 bases to trimming and J lost 2 bases; unmatched junction nucleotides: 4.

The rearrangement uses TRBV10-3 and TRBJ1-2; 8 nucleotides match TRBD1. With 3 bases clipped from V and 8 bases from J, the junction kept 5 bases outside the gene matches. The CDR3 has 13 residues. Germline CDR1 and CDR2: ENHRY and SYGVKD. CDR3 loop: CAISDGQGGGYTF. CDR3 nucleotide sequence: TGTGCCATCAGTGATGGACAGGGAGGGGGCTACACCTTC.

This chain joins TRBV19 and TRBJ1-2; 8 bases line up with TRBD1. From germline, CDR1 is LNHDA and CDR2 SQIVND (reference sequence). V shed 4 bases, J shed 2 bases, and the junction held 3 bases outside the gene matches. This CDR3 contains 14 residues. The CDR3 loop is CASSRGDRNYGYTF. DNA for the CDR3: TGTGCCAGTAGTAGGGGGGACAGGAACTATGGCTACACCTTC.

The rearrangement links TRBV5-6 to TRBJ1-5; TRBD1 agrees at 11 bases. After removal of 1 base from V and 5 bases from J, the junction contained 5 bases not matched to a gene. Germline V gene sequence: CDR1 SGHDT, CDR2 YYEEEE. CDR3 length equals 16 residues. The CDR3 nucleotides are TGTGCCAGCAGCTTGTATGGACAGGGGGCTGATCAGCCCCAGCATTTT. This encodes CASSLYGQGADQPQHF.

The chain couples TRBV29-1 to TRBJ1-1; D uncertain. Trimming took off 4 bases at V and 1 base at J, with 7 bases between the two ends. From germline, CDR1 is SQVTM and CDR2 ANQGSEA. The CDR3 has 12 residues. CDR3 region: CSVVHGNTEAFF. The CDR3 bases are TGCAGCGTTGTCCACGGGAACACTGAAGCTTTCTTT.

The gene calls are TRBV24-1 and TRBJ1-5, with a weak D call TRBD1 (6 bases). V was shortened by 4 bases and J by 7 bases, with 16 bases between the two germline ends. Germline V gene sequence: CDR1 KGHDR, CDR2 SFDVKD. The CDR3 has 15 residues. The chain's CDR3 is CATSDPQAGDQPQHF. The CDR3 bases are TGTGCCACCAGTGACCCGCAGGCAGGGGACCAGCCCCAGCATTTT.

The chain uses TRBV4-2 and TRBJ2-3; 14 bases are shared with TRBD2. From germline, CDR1 is LGHNA and CDR2 YNFKEQ. CDR3 length: 18 amino acids. Losses at the gene ends were 3 bases for V and 5 bases for J; bases not matched to a gene: 10. CDR3 in DNA: TGTGCCAGCAGCCATGATCCCGGACTAGCGGGAGGAGGAGATACGCAGTATTTT. It specifies CASSHDPGLAGGGDTQYF.

The V and J genes are TRBV6-5 and TRBJ2-1; D not certain. The ends were cut back, 0 bases at V and 7 bases at J, with 10 bases in the middle. The CDR3 totals 14 residues. The germline V gene has CDR1 MNHEY and CDR2 SVGAGI. CDR3 nucleotides: TGTGCCAGCAGTTACTCGCCTAGTATGAATGAGCAGTTCTTC. Translating it yields CASSYSPSMNEQFF.

The gene calls are TRBV12-3 or TRBV12-4 and TRBJ1-5; D remains unclear. Trimming took off 6 bases at V and 2 bases at J, with 8 bases between the two ends. The CDR3 is 13 residues long. The CDR3 DNA follows: TGTGCCAGCAGAGCGGACGGCAATCAGCCCCAGCATTTT. Encoded protein: CASRADGNQPQHF.

J is TRBJ2-3 and V is TRBV10-3, with D possibly TRBD1 on 5 matching bases. CDR3 length: 15 residues. V lost 2 bases, J lost 4 bases, and 13 bases lay in between. Per the germline V gene, CDR1 is ENHRY and CDR2 is SYGVKD. The DNA for the CDR3 is TGTGCCATCAGTGAGCCAGGGTTTAGTGCAGATACGCAGTATTTT. It codes for CAISEPGFSADTQYF.

This clone was observed a single time. The junction differs from germline at one of its ends, possibly a read error. This chain links TRBV5-1 with TRBJ1-2; no definite D call. CDR3 size: 14 residues. Germline-derived CDR1 and CDR2 are SGHRS and YFSETQ. For the CDR3, the DNA is TGTGCCAGCAGCCCCCAGGCGGGCCCACAAGGCTACACCTTC. It encodes CASSPQAGPQGYTF.

This rearrangement joins TRBV28 to TRBJ1-3; D is undetermined. V was clipped by 3 bases and J by 0 bases, with 12 bases between them. Germline lookup yields CDR1 MDHEN and CDR2 SYDVKM. The CDR3 length is 16 residues. The CDR3 is CASSFSIPSSGNTIYF. CDR3 coding DNA: TGTGCCAGCAGTTTCTCAATCCCCAGCTCTGGAAACACCATATATTTT.

This chain connects TRBV19 to TRBJ1-2; 9 positions agree with TRBD1. The V segment lost 4 bases and the J segment 6 bases; nucleotides outside the gene matches: 6. The germline gives CDR1 LNHDA, CDR2 SQIVND (reference sequence). CDR3 length equals 14 residues. CDR3 in DNA: TGTGCCAGTAGTACGGGACAGGGAACCAATGGCTACACCTTC. Translation: CASSTGQGTNGYTF.

The chain joins TRBV5-1 to TRBJ2-1, with D unclear. Trimming shortened V by 0 bases and J by 7 bases, and 5 bases separated the two germline ends. The CDR3 totals 12 residues. CDR1 is SGHRS, CDR2 YFSETQ, per germline. This chain's CDR3 is CASSLVQNEQFF. CDR3 nucleotides: TGCGCCAGCAGCTTGGTTCAAAATGAGCAGTTCTTC.